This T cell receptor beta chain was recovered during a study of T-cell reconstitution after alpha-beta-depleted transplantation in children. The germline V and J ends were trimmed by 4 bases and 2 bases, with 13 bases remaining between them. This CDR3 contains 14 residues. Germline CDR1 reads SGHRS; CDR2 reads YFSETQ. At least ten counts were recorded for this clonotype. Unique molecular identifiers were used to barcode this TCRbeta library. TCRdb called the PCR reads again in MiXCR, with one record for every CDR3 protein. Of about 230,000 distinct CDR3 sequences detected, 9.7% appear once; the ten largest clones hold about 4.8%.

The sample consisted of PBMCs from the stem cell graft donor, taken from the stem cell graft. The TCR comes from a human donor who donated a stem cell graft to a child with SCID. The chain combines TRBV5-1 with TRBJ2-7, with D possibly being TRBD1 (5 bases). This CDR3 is CASSPSGNPYEQYF. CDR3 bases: TGCGCCAGCAGCCCCTCAGGGAACCCCTACGAGCAGTACTTC. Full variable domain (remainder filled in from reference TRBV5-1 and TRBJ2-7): KAGVTQTPRYLIKTRGQQVTLSCSPISGHRSVSWYQQTPGQGLQFLFEYFSETQRNKGNFPGRFSGRQFSNSRSEMNVSTLELGDSALYLCASSPSGNPYEQYFGPGTRLTVT.